The present entry profiles one T cell receptor (beta chain) with its context. Its antigen is not yet known. No qualities accompany the bases; no much larger clone lies one base away. As encoded in the germline V gene (reference sequence), CDR1 is DFQATT while CDR2 is SNEGSKA. Measured from the cysteine to the phenylalanine, the CDR3 is 15 residues long. The sequence is cut down to CDR3 DNA, 45 bases in frame from base 1. Every donor was a healthy Caucasian. The source of the sample is a study of identical twins (dated by TCRdb to the mid-2010s). In terms of the full investigation: The study deep-sequenced TCR alpha and beta repertoires from monozygotic twins, unrelated adults of various ages and cord blood to test whether fetal clonotypes persist. To rule out contamination, the twin experiments were replicated at different times with different library preparation protocols. General conclusions and limits of the study: Abundant cord blood beta clonotypes carried fewer insertions; young adult naive repertoires showed a weaker similar trend, while memory repertoires showed none. Invariant T cells such as MAIT and iNKT could partly confound zero-insertion analyses, although diverse VJ usage argued against such confounding for most clonotypes. Because the same donors could not be followed over many years, the conclusions depended on cross-sectional statistical analysis. Compared with coincidental sharing between unrelated individuals, an excess of low generation-probability sequences was observed among out-of-frame TCR alpha sequences shared between twins. Out-of-frame TCR alpha sharing in monozygotic twins was systematically underestimated by recombination models, whereas sharing between unrelated individuals was in agreement with the recombination models. The excess sharing between twins in beta out-of-frame sequences was weaker because fewer shared sequences reduced the signal-to-noise ratio.

Libraries were prepared through 5' RACE. The instrument was an Illumina HiSeq 2000. Template switching introduced a universal primer binding site; the final cDNA contained a unique molecular identifier, enabling accurate counting of TCR cDNA molecules. Specific primers in the conserved constant-segment region were used to synthesize first-strand cDNA for TCR alpha and beta chains. To control for contamination, every cDNA library carried two barcodes: a SMART-Mk sample barcode plus Illumina barcodes. Two successive PCR steps introduced TruSeq adapter sequences along with Illumina sample barcodes. TCR alpha and beta cDNA libraries were sequenced on the Illumina HiSeq platform with custom primers. Under the source paper's analysis protocol: MiGEC was used to process raw reads and extract unique molecular identifiers, and MiXCR was used to find CDR3 positions. For each individual, recombination models were inferred using an EM algorithm with the repgenHMM and IGoR tools. The tcR package in R was used for shared clonotype analysis, with sharing normalized by the product of cloneset sizes. To study raw recombination free of thymic and clonal selection effects, out-of-frame nonproductive sequences were analyzed. In TCRdb, the public reads were trimmed at Q25 with fastp and aligned with MiXCR, with productive beta chains retained. Rows with one shared CDR3 protein collapse into an entry with the most common genes and DNA. The V and J calls were determined by TCRdb, not by the authors. This sample gives around 1.7 million distinct CDR3 sequences in total; about 30% of them show up just once. The ten biggest clones cover over 0.25% of the sample.

The chain is made from TRBV20-1 and TRBJ2-7; 8 bases in the middle match TRBD1. TRBJ2-4 matches the DNA end more closely, so the J call is doubtful. Sequenced: cord blood. The clonotype comes from a newborn girl in good health. The CDR3 loop reads CSARGQGYERDIQYF. The sequenced DNA: TGCAGTGCTAGAGGACAGGGGTACGAGAGGGACATTCAGTACTTC.